This T cell receptor (beta chain) stems from a study of blood T cell repertoires in COVID-19. Overall study: PBMCs, B-cell-depleted T cells, or T cells were the source of the cDNA or gDNA that made up the material.

Germline values: CDR1 MNHNY, CDR2 SVGAGI (reference sequence). The CDR3 has 13 residues. Trimming cost V 6 bases and J 1 base, with 9 bases left between them. This clone was recorded a few times. Original data processing: Quantification of nucleated cells was approximated via reference gene primer amplification. Assay: immunoSEQ multiplex PCR; the TCRdb copy retains only in-frame clones and omits some. The D gene and trimming were derived from the DNA, and the V and J assignments and clone size from that table. The sample lists tens of thousands of clones; about 85% were seen once. What was sequenced was peripheral blood. V and J are TRBV6-6 and TRBJ1-1; tentatively, D is TRBD1 (5 bases). This receptor was identified in a human donor in a cohort sampled during active COVID-19. CDR3 sequence reads: CASSPGGNTEAFF. The CDR3 region has the DNA TGTGCCAGCAGCCCCGGGGGGAACACTGAAGCTTTCTTT.